Detailed here is one TCR beta chain. Antigen unknown. These data come from a study of shared clonotypes between healthy human individuals. Produced via immunoSEQ multiplex PCR; TCRdb's table is partial and in-frame only. Of roughly 1,600,000 clones listed, around 98.5% are singletons. Study-wide points: Generation probability values for non-shared clonotypes were lower than those for clonotypes shared by all four donors. Donor clonotype sharing was expected to depend on sequencing depth.

Sequenced material: naive CD4+ T cells sorted from blood. The subset denotes: CD45RA+ positively selected. The clonotype was recovered from a young man in good health.

In DNA form, the CDR3 reads TGCGCCAGCAGCTTCCAGACTAGCTACAATGAGCAGTTCTTC. Translation gives CASSFQTSYNEQFF. The chain is built from TRBV5-1 and TRBJ2-1, with TRBD2 as a possible D gene (6 bases). The V end was cut by 2 bases, the J end by 3 bases, with 9 bases between. Germline-derived CDR1 and CDR2 are SGHRS and YFSETQ. The CDR3 is 14 amino acids.